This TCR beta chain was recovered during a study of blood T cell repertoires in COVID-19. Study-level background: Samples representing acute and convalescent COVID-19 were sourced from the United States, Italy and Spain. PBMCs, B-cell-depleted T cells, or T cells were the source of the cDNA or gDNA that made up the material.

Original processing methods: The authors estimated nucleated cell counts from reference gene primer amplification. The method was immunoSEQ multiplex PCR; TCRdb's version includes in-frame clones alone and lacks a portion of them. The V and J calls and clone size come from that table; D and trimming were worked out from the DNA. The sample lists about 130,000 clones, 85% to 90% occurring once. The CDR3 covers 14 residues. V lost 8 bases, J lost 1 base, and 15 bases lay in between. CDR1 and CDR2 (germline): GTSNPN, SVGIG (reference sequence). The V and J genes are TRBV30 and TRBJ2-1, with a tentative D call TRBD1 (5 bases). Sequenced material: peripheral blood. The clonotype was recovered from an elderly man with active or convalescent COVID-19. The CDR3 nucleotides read TGTGCCCACACCGGACACCCGTCCTACAATGAGCAGTTCTTC. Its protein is CAHTGHPSYNEQFF.